These 28 T cell receptor beta chains came from one sample sequenced in a study of cytotoxic CD8 clonotypes in ibrutinib-treated CLL. The assay was immunoSEQ multiplex PCR, and TCRdb's table has in-frame clones only and misses some. The sample carries just over 65,000 clones, approximately 70% recorded once. The sample was PBMCs, taken after 12 months of ibrutinib treatment. These receptors all stem from a human donor with chronic lymphocytic leukemia.

The chain recombines TRBV6-1 with TRBJ2-3; 13 bases fit TRBD2. The CDR3 is 15 residues long. CDR1 and CDR2 from the germline V gene are MNHNS and SASEGT. Unmatched junction bases numbered 4, after V lost 4 bases and J lost 6 bases. The DNA of the CDR3 is TGTGCCAGCAGTGGACTAGCGGGGGGACTGGATACGCAGTATTTT. Protein sequence: CASSGLAGGLDTQYF.

In its sample, this clone was seen a few times. The genes are TRBV19 and TRBJ1-6, with D unresolved. V was shortened by 8 bases and J by 13 bases, with 15 bases between the two germline ends. CDR1 and CDR2 from the germline V gene are LNHDA and SQIVND (reference sequence). CDR3 length equals 12 residues. CDR3 region: CASGRASEPLHF. In nucleotides, the CDR3 is TGTGCCAGTGGCCGGGCCTCCGAGCCCCTCCACTTT.

V and J are TRBV5-6 and TRBJ2-4; 7 nucleotides agree with TRBD2. The CDR3 has 15 amino acids. With 10 bases clipped from V and 1 base from J, the junction kept 11 bases outside the gene matches. The V gene's germline CDR1 is SGHDT and CDR2 YYEEEE. CDR3 in amino acids: CAPDPSRGAKNIQYF. CDR3 coding DNA: TGTGCCCCCGACCCCTCGCGGGGGGCCAAAAACATTCAGTACTTC.

The genes are TRBV6-5 and TRBJ1-5; 9 bases align to TRBD1. The germline V gene has CDR1 MNHEY and CDR2 SVGAGI. The V segment lost 5 bases and the J segment 5 bases; nucleotides outside the gene matches: 7. There are 15 residues in the CDR3. In DNA, the CDR3 is TGTGCCAGCAGTCCCGGACAGGGGATCGATCAGCCCCAGCATTTT. Protein: CASSPGQGIDQPQHF.

V is TRBV10-3 and J is TRBJ1-1; the match to TRBD1 covers 7 bases. J gave up 7 bases and V 4 bases, and 6 bases lay outside the gene matches. There are 13 residues in the CDR3. Germline V gene lookup returns CDR1 ENHRY and CDR2 SYGVKD. CDR3 residues: CAISVEQGLEAFF. CDR3 sequence (DNA): TGTGCCATCAGTGTTGAACAGGGGCTTGAAGCTTTCTTT.

V is TRBV2 and J is TRBJ1-2; 8 bases line up with TRBD1. The CDR3 loop spans 13 amino acids. Per germline, CDR1 SNHLY and CDR2 FYNNEI. V shed 6 bases, J shed 7 bases, and the junction held 7 bases outside the gene matches. CDR3 residues: CASRATGVGGYTF. The CDR3 DNA follows: TGTGCCAGCAGGGCGACAGGGGTTGGTGGCTACACCTTC.

This clone has more than one count but fewer than ten. This chain joins TRBV19 and TRBJ1-5; D may be TRBD1 (6 bases). Germline V CDR1 and CDR2: LNHDA, SQIVND (reference sequence). Between the trimmed V and J ends, which lost 6 bases and 9 bases, there was a span of 21 bases. This CDR3 is 15 amino acids long. CDR3 sequence reads: CASRQSGQPGLPQHF. Here the CDR3 DNA reads TGTGCCAGTAGACAAAGCGGACAGCCGGGTCTGCCCCAGCATTTT.

This clone was seen more than once but under ten times. The gene calls are TRBV5-4 and TRBJ2-5, with a tentative D call TRBD2 (5 bases). The CDR3 runs 15 residues. V was pared by 0 bases and J by 1 base, with 10 bases between. The germline V gene encodes CDR1 SGHNT and CDR2 YYREEE (reference sequence). The CDR3 nucleotides read TGTGCCAGCAGCTTGGACCCTAGCAGCCAAGAGACCCAGTACTTC. Amino acid sequence: CASSLDPSSQETQYF.

The chain uses TRBV4-1 and TRBJ2-1; tentatively, D is TRBD2 (6 bases). The V end lost 0 bases, the J end lost 0 bases, and 27 bases lay between the germline ends. Germline-derived CDR1 and CDR2 are MGHRA and YSYEKL. The CDR3 length is 22 residues. The CDR3 protein is CASSQDLIGLRGIRSSYNEQFF. The CDR3 DNA follows: TGCGCCAGCAGCCAAGATCTTATCGGTTTACGGGGGATTAGGAGCTCCTACAATGAGCAGTTCTTC.

The chain couples TRBV7-2 to TRBJ2-3; 9 nucleotides line up with TRBD2. Germline values: CDR1 SGHTA, CDR2 FQGNSA. The CDR3 is 14 amino acids. V trimming: 7 bases; J trimming: 5 bases; junction bases outside the gene matches: 7. CDR3 sequence reads: CASNQRGARDTQYF. The CDR3, as DNA: TGTGCCAGCAACCAGCGGGGGGCGCGAGATACGCAGTATTTT.

The DNA of the CDR3 is TGTGCCAGCAGTATCAACCATAATGGGGAGACCCAGTACTTC. Amino acids: CASSINHNGETQYF. The chain combines TRBV2 with TRBJ2-5; D remains ambiguous. The germline V gene has CDR1 SNHLY and CDR2 FYNNEI. The CDR3 covers 14 residues. Deletions cut 5 bases from V and 5 bases from J, with 15 bases between.

This clone came up a few times. The chain links TRBV7-9 to TRBJ1-2, with unresolved D. This CDR3 contains 14 residues. Trimming shortened V by 0 bases and J by 6 bases, and 11 bases separated the two germline ends. The germline V gene has CDR1 SEHNR and CDR2 FQNEAQ (reference sequence). CDR3: CASSLATGSHGYTF. CDR3 in DNA: TGTGCCAGCAGCTTAGCGACGGGCTCCCATGGCTACACCTTC.

The J gene is TRBJ1-3, the V gene TRBV6-1; TRBD1 matches at 11 bases. Per germline, CDR1 MNHNS and CDR2 SASEGT. This CDR3 spans 19 amino acids. Trimming took 1 base from V and 3 from J; bases not matched to a gene: 11. The CDR3 protein is CASSEVSGQGASGGNTIYF. In nucleotides, the CDR3 is TGTGCCAGCAGTGAAGTTAGTGGACAGGGGGCCTCCGGTGGAAACACCATATATTTT.

The chain uses TRBV5-4 and TRBJ2-3; D not resolved. Between the trimmed V and J ends, which lost 1 base and 4 bases, there was a span of 10 bases. Germline V CDR1 and CDR2: SGHNT, YYREEE (reference sequence). The CDR3 runs 14 residues. The CDR3 protein is CASSLSGVPDTQYF. The DNA of the CDR3 is TGTGCCAGCAGCTTGTCTGGAGTTCCAGATACGCAGTATTTT.

This clone was observed a handful of times. The chain carries TRBV25-1 and TRBJ1-2; possible D gene TRBD1, 5 bases. The germline CDR1 and CDR2 sequences are MGHDK and SYGVNS. This CDR3 contains 16 residues. Trimming took 3 bases from V and 3 from J, leaving 17 bases between them. CDR3 sequence (DNA): TGTGCCAGCAGTGACGGGGGGATTCCCGATGACTATGGCTACACCTTC. Protein product: CASSDGGIPDDYGYTF.

This chain joins TRBV27 and TRBJ2-7, with D perhaps matching TRBD1 (6 bases). The V end was cut by 4 bases, the J end by 2 bases, with 18 bases between. Germline V gene sequence: CDR1 MNHEY, CDR2 SMNVEV (reference sequence). This CDR3 has 16 residues. The CDR3 here is CASSSSPDGTPYEQYF. Written as DNA, the CDR3 is TGTGCCAGCAGTTCCTCCCCCGACGGGACACCCTACGAGCAGTACTTC.

This rearrangement joins TRBV4-3 to TRBJ2-2, with D uncertain. V gave up 0 bases and J gave up 0 bases, with 8 bases separating them. The CDR3 has 16 amino acids. CDR1 and CDR2 from the germline V gene are LGHNA and YSLEER. CDR3: CASSQDAPPNTGELFF. Written as DNA, the CDR3 is TGCGCCAGCAGCCAAGATGCGCCCCCGAACACCGGGGAGCTGTTTTTT.

The rearrangement uses TRBV6-5 and TRBJ2-7; a weak D match, TRBD1 (5 bases). The CDR3 length is 14 residues. Germline assignment: CDR1 MNHEY and CDR2 SVGAGI. V was shortened by 5 bases and J by 3 bases, with 14 bases between the two germline ends. As DNA, the CDR3 is TGTGCCAGCAGTGAAGATGGCAGGGACTACGAGCAGTACTTC. Encoded protein: CASSEDGRDYEQYF.

This clone was detected once. V gene TRBV7-2 combines with J gene TRBJ1-1; weak D call: TRBD1 (6 bases). The germline gives CDR1 SGHTA, CDR2 FQGNSA. The CDR3 runs 14 residues. V was trimmed by 1 base and J by 3 bases, leaving 9 bases between them. The CDR3 sequence: CASSLVGGYTEAFF. CDR3 nucleotides: TGTGCCAGCAGCTTAGTAGGGGGGTACACTGAAGCTTTCTTT.

The genes are TRBV7-9 and TRBJ2-4, with TRBD1 identical over 10 bases. The CDR3 runs to 16 residues. The J segment lost 7 bases and the V segment lost 3 bases, leaving 9 bases of the junction unmatched. Germline loops: CDR1 SEHNR, CDR2 FQNEAQ (reference sequence). Here the CDR3 DNA reads TGTGCCAGCAGCTTGGCCCCGAAGGGACAGGGGAACATTCAGTACTTC. Residues: CASSLAPKGQGNIQYF.

The chain links TRBV7-2 to TRBJ1-4; the match to TRBD1 covers 9 bases. Germline CDR1 reads SGHTA; CDR2 reads FQGNSA. The CDR3 contains 14 residues. The junction had 4 bases not matched to a gene; V was cut back by 3 bases and J by 8 bases. The CDR3 protein is CASSFGTGTEKLFF. The CDR3 nucleotides are TGTGCCAGCAGCTTTGGGACAGGGACCGAAAAACTGTTTTTT.

V is TRBV7-2 and J is TRBJ1-1, with 9 bases matching TRBD1. The CDR3 sequence is 14 residues long. The germline V gene encodes CDR1 SGHTA and CDR2 FQGNSA. V dropped 5 bases and J dropped 2; count of bases not matched to a gene: 3. The CDR3 reads CASSMGQGNTEAFF. In nucleotides, the CDR3 is TGTGCCAGCAGCATGGGACAGGGAAACACTGAAGCTTTCTTT.

This clone occurred once. V usage is TRBV6-6 and J usage is TRBJ2-3, with a tentative D call TRBD2 (5 bases). Germline lookup yields CDR1 MNHNY and CDR2 SVGAGI (reference sequence). There are 12 residues in the CDR3. Trimming cost V 8 bases and J 6 bases, with 12 bases left between them. CDR3 sequence: CASWTSADTQYF. The CDR3 nucleotides are TGTGCCAGCTGGACTTCAGCGGATACGCAGTATTTT.

The chain uses TRBV5-8 and TRBJ1-1, with TRBD1 identical over 7 bases. Looked up from germline, CDR1 is SGHTS and CDR2 is YDEGEE. CDR3 length equals 13 residues. J gave up 11 bases and V 4 bases, and 11 bases lay outside the gene matches. In nucleotides, the CDR3 is TGTGCCAGCAGCCCGCAATTGACAGGGAGCGCTTTCTTT. This translates into CASSPQLTGSAFF.

This chain connects TRBV5-5 to TRBJ2-3; 12 bases match TRBD2. Losses at the gene ends were 3 bases for V and 1 base for J; bases not matched to a gene: 6. This CDR3 contains 17 residues. Germline V gene data show CDR1 as SGHKS and CDR2 as YYEKEE (reference sequence). CDR3 coding DNA: TGTGCCAGCAGCTCCCAGACTAGCGGGGGTGGCACAGATACGCAGTATTTT. This encodes CASSSQTSGGGTDTQYF.

The chain links TRBV5-1 to TRBJ2-1; tentatively, D is TRBD2 (6 bases). Trimming removed 0 bases at V and 6 bases at J, with 10 bases between. Germline V gene lookup returns CDR1 SGHRS and CDR2 YFSETQ. The CDR3 totals 14 residues. The CDR3 nucleotides read TGCGCCAGCAGCTTGGAGGGACTGCTCAATGAGCAGTTCTTC. Translating gives CASSLEGLLNEQFF.

J is TRBJ2-5 and V is TRBV6-1, with 9 bases aligning to TRBD1. With the DNA end fitting TRBJ2-7 better, the J assignment may be wrong. Per the germline V gene, CDR1 is MNHNS and CDR2 is SASEGT. The CDR3 spans 15 residues. The CDR3 sequence is CASSEPPGQGYEQYF. Here the CDR3 DNA reads TGTGCCAGCAGTGAACCGCCGGGACAGGGTTACGAGCAGTACTTC.

The chain recombines TRBV6-5 with TRBJ2-1; 7 nucleotides line up with TRBD1. CDR3 length: 15 amino acids. Per the germline V gene, CDR1 is MNHEY and CDR2 is SVGAGI. V was clipped by 7 bases and J by 3 bases; unmatched bases: 9. The CDR3 loop is CASILGPGGYNEQFF. The CDR3 bases are TGTGCCAGCATTCTCGGGCCAGGGGGCTACAATGAGCAGTTCTTC.